The 17 T cell receptor beta chains given below trace back to one sample, sequenced in a study of blood T cell repertoires in COVID-19. Profiled with immunoSEQ multiplex PCR; TCRdb holds only in-frame clones, not every one. Of roughly 410,000 clones in the sample, over 75% are singletons; the top ten hold about 2.1%. Specimen: peripheral blood. The receptors originated from a woman in her fifties or sixties with COVID-19, enrolled during active disease.

To note about this clone: Other DNA sequences in the same sample also yield this CDR3. The CDR3 nucleotides read TGCGCCAGCAGCTTGGGACAGGTTAACACTGAAGCTTTCTTT. Protein product: CASSLGQVNTEAFF. The V gene is TRBV5-1, the J gene TRBJ1-1; weak D call: TRBD1 (6 bases). Between the trimmed V and J ends, which lost 0 bases and 2 bases, there was a span of 8 bases. In germline, CDR1 is SGHRS, CDR2 YFSETQ. The CDR3 length is 14 residues.

The V gene is TRBV18, the J gene TRBJ2-1, with a tentative D call TRBD1 (5 bases). This CDR3 is 15 amino acids long. Germline loops: CDR1 KGHSH, CDR2 LQKENI. Trimming left V 0 bases short and J 0 bases short, with 6 bases between. The DNA for the CDR3 is TGTGCCAGCTCACCACCCCAGGGCTCCTACAATGAGCAGTTCTTC. Translation gives CASSPPQGSYNEQFF.

This chain links TRBV2 with TRBJ2-7; tentatively, D is TRBD2 (7 bases). This CDR3 has 12 residues. Looked up from germline, CDR1 is SNHLY and CDR2 is FYNNEI. V dropped 7 bases and J dropped 3 bases, with 10 bases sitting between them. This CDR3 is CASNRGGYEQYF. The CDR3 DNA sequence: TGTGCCAGCAATAGGGGGGGCTACGAGCAGTACTTC.

This clone showed up just once. In DNA, the CDR3 is TGTGCCAGCAGCTTAGGGTCCTCGCGAGGCTACGAGCAGTACTTC. Its translation is CASSLGSSRGYEQYF. V and J are TRBV7-8 and TRBJ2-7; D unclear. CDR1 is SGHVS and CDR2 is FQNEAQ in the germline V gene. The CDR3 contains 15 residues. The V gene lost 1 base and the J gene lost 3 bases, with 13 bases spanning the gap.

The rearrangement links TRBV7-8 to TRBJ1-1, with a weak D call TRBD1 (5 bases). The CDR3 is 13 residues long. V was cut by 3 bases and J by 1 base, with 6 bases left in between. CDR1 and CDR2 (germline): SGHVS, FQNEAQ. The chain's CDR3 is CASSFGANTEAFF. The CDR3 coding sequence is TGTGCCAGCAGCTTTGGGGCGAACACTGAAGCTTTCTTT.

The chain couples TRBV11-2 to TRBJ1-4; D gene unclear. The germline gives CDR1 SGHAT, CDR2 FQNNGV. V lost 9 bases, J lost 10 bases, and 9 bases lay in between. This CDR3 region has 10 residues. The CDR3 region has the DNA TGTGCCAGTTCGGAGGTAAAACTGTTTTTT. Translating gives CASSEVKLFF. Full variable domain (outside the CDR3, taken from reference TRBV11-2 and TRBJ1-4): EAGVAQSPRYKIIEKRQSVAFWCNPISGHATLYWYQQILGQGPKLLIQFQNNGVVDDSQLPKDRFSAERLKGVDSTLKIQPAKLEDSAVYLCASSEVKLFFGSGTQLSVL.

The chain links TRBV4-1 to TRBJ2-3; 8 bases fit TRBD2. The CDR3 contains 16 residues. CDR1 is MGHRA and CDR2 is YSYEKL in the germline V gene. J gave up 5 bases and V 1 base, and 8 bases lay outside the gene matches. In DNA, the CDR3 is TGCGCCAGCAGCCAAGGAGCAGCGGGGGAGGGAGATACGCAGTATTTT. Translated, it gives CASSQGAAGEGDTQYF.

The chain links TRBV19 to TRBJ1-2; possibly TRBD1 for D (5 bases). V shed 3 bases and J shed 3 bases, with 11 bases lying between them. This CDR3 is built from 14 residues. Germline CDR1 LNHDA, CDR2 SQIVND (reference sequence). The CDR3 protein is CASSMDPRDYGYTF. CDR3 sequence (DNA): TGTGCCAGTAGTATGGACCCCAGGGACTATGGCTACACCTTC.

The chain has TRBV11-2 and TRBJ2-7, with TRBD1 matching 7 bases. Germline V gene lookup returns CDR1 SGHAT and CDR2 FQNNGV. J was trimmed by 4 bases and V by 3 bases; bases with no gene match: 6. The CDR3 runs to 14 residues. This chain's CDR3 is CASSLEQGMYEQYF. Here the CDR3 DNA reads TGTGCCAGCAGCTTGGAACAGGGGATGTACGAGCAGTACTTC.

This rearrangement joins TRBV2 to TRBJ2-5; TRBD1 matches at 8 bases. The CDR3 is 15 amino acids. Germline trimming cut 0 bases from V and 7 bases from J; bases unmatched to any gene: 7. Germline V lookup: CDR1 SNHLY, CDR2 FYNNEI. The CDR3 is CASSEALRGLGTQYF. Written as DNA, the CDR3 is TGTGCCAGCAGTGAAGCTCTCAGGGGGCTCGGGACCCAGTACTTC.

This clone has a single count. The chain carries TRBV29-1 and TRBJ2-5; D may be TRBD1 (5 bases). This CDR3 is 12 amino acids long. In germline, CDR1 is SQVTM, CDR2 ANQGSEA. V lost 4 bases and J lost 2, with 8 bases in between. CDR3 coding DNA: TGCAGCGTTGTGGGGCAGCAAGAGACCCAGTACTTC. Its protein is CSVVGQQETQYF.

This chain uses TRBV2 with TRBJ2-1; D possibly corresponds to TRBD1 (5 bases). The CDR3 length is 13 residues. CDR1 and CDR2 (germline): SNHLY, FYNNEI. V was trimmed by 7 bases and J by 3 bases, leaving 10 bases between them. The CDR3 here is CASMGDSYNEQFF. Written as DNA, the CDR3 is TGTGCCAGCATGGGCGACAGCTACAATGAGCAGTTCTTC. The whole variable domain, remainder taken from reference TRBV2 and TRBJ2-1, is EPEVTQTPSHQVTQMGQEVILRCVPISNHLYFYWYRQILGQKVEFLVSFYNNEISEKSEIFDDQFSVERPDGSNFTLKIRSTKLEDSAMYFCASMGDSYNEQFFGPGTRLTVL.

The chain has TRBV6-5 and TRBJ1-1; TRBD1 agrees at 8 bases. Germline V lookup: CDR1 MNHEY, CDR2 SVGAGI. The CDR3 totals 15 residues. V dropped 5 bases and J dropped 4; count of bases not matched to a gene: 9. CDR3: CASSNPTGVGTEAFF. The CDR3 region has the DNA TGTGCCAGCAGTAACCCGACAGGGGTTGGCACTGAAGCTTTCTTT.

CDR3: CASSLARDGYTF. CDR3 bases: TGTGCCAGCAGCTTGGCCCGGGATGGCTACACCTTC. The chain is built from TRBV5-4 and TRBJ1-2, with unresolved D. There are 12 residues in the CDR3. The V gene lost 0 bases and the J gene lost 6 bases, with 6 bases spanning the gap. The germline gives CDR1 SGHNT, CDR2 YYREEE (reference sequence).

The rearrangement joins TRBV24-1 to TRBJ2-1, with D hard to call. The CDR3 loop spans 13 amino acids. CDR1 and CDR2 (germline): KGHDR, SFDVKD. V was pared by 2 bases and J by 8 bases, with 9 bases between. The CDR3: CATSDYPEHEQFF. The CDR3 nucleotides read TGTGCCACCAGTGATTACCCTGAGCATGAGCAGTTCTTC.

The chain couples TRBV6-6 to TRBJ1-3; weak D call: TRBD1 (5 bases). The CDR3 extends over 14 amino acids. The germline V and J ends were trimmed by 5 bases and 3 bases, with 11 bases remaining between them. Germline CDR1 reads MNHNY; CDR2 reads SVGAGI (reference sequence). The CDR3 protein is CASSPQGFGNTIYF. CDR3 sequence (DNA): TGTGCCAGCAGTCCTCAGGGATTTGGAAACACCATATATTTT.

This chain links TRBV6-6 with TRBJ2-5; 9 nucleotides match TRBD2. Germline V gives CDR1 MNHNY, CDR2 SVGAGI (reference sequence). V gave up 7 bases and J gave up 2 bases; unmatched junction bases: 5. This CDR3 has 14 residues. The CDR3 here is CASTLSGGQETQYF. Here the CDR3 DNA reads TGTGCCAGCACCCTTAGCGGGGGACAAGAGACCCAGTACTTC.